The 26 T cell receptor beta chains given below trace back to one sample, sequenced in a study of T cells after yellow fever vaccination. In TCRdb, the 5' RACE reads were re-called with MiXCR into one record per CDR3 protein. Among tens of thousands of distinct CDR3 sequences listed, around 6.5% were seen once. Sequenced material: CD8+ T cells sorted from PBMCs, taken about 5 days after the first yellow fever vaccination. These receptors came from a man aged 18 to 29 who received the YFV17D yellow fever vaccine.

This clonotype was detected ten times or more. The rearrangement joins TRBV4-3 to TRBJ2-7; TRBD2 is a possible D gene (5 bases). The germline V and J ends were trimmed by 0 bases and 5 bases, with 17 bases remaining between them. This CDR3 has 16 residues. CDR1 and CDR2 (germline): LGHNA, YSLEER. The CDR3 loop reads CASSQDQKGTRNEQYF. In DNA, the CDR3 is TGCGCCAGCAGCCAAGATCAGAAAGGAACTAGGAACGAGCAGTACTTC.

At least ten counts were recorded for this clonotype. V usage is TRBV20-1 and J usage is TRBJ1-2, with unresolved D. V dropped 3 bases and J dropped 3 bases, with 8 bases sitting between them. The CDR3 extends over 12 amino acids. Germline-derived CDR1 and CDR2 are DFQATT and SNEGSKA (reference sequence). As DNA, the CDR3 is TGCAGTGCTAGGGTCAGCGACTATGGCTACACCTTC. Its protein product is CSARVSDYGYTF.

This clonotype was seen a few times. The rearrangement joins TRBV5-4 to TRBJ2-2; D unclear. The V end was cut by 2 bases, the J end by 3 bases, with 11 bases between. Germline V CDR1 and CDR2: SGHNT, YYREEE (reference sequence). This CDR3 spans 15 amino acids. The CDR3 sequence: CASSFGPGDTGELFF. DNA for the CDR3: TGTGCCAGCAGCTTTGGGCCAGGCGACACCGGGGAGCTGTTTTTT.

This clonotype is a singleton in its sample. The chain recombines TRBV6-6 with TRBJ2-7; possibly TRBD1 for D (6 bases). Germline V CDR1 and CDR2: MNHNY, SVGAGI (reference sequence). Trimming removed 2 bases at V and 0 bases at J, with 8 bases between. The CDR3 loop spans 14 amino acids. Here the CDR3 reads CASSYPDSSYEQYV. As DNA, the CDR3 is TGTGCCAGCAGTTACCCGGACAGCTCCTACGAGCAGTACGTC.

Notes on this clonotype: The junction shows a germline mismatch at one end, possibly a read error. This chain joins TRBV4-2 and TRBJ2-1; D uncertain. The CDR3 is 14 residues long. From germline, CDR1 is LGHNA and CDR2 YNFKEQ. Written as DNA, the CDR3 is TGTGCCATCAGCCCCGAGCTCCGGCACAATGAGCAGTTCTTC. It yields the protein CAISPELRHNEQFF.

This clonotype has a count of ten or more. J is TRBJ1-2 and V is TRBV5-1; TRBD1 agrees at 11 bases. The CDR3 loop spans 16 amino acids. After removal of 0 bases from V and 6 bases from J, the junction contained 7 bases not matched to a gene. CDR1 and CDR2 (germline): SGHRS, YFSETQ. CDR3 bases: TGCGCCAGCAGCTTGGCCGGGACAGGGGGAAAGAATGGCTACACCTTC. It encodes CASSLAGTGGKNGYTF.

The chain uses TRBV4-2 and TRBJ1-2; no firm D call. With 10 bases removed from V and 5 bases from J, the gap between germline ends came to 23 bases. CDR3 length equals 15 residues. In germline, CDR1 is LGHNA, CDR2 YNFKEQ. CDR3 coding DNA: TGTGCCATCGGCGCGAGGACGGCCTGGGGTTATGGCTACACCTTC. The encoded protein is CAIGARTAWGYGYTF.

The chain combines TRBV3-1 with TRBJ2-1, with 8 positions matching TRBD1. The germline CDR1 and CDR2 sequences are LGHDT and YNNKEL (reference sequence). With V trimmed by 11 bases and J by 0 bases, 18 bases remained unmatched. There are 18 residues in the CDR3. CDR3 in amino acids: CACTHWLTGAYSYNEQFF. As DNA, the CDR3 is TGTGCCTGCACCCATTGGTTGACAGGGGCCTACTCCTACAATGAGCAGTTCTTC.

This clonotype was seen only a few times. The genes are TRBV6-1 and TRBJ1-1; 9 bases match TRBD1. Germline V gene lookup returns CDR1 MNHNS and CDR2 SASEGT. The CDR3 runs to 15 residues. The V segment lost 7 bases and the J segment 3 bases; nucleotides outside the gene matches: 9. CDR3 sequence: CASKLGQGGDTEAFF. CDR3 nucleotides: TGTGCCAGCAAATTGGGACAGGGCGGGGACACTGAAGCTTTCTTT.

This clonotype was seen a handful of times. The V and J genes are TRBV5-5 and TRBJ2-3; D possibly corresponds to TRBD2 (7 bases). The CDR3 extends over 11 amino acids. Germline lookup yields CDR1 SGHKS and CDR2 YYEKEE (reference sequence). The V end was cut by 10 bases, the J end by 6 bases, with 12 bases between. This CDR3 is CAGEGGDTQYF. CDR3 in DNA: TGTGCCGGAGAGGGGGGGGATACGCAGTATTTT.

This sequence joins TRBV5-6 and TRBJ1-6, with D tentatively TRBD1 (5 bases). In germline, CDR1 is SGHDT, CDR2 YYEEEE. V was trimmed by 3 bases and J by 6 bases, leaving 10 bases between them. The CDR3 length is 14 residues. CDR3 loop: CASSSTATNSPLHF. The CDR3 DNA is TGTGCCAGCAGCTCGACAGCGACTAATTCACCCCTCCACTTT.

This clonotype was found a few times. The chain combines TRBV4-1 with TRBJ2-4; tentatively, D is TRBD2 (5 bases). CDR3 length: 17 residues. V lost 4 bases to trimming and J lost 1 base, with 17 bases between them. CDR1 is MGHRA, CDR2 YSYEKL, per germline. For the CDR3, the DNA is TGCGCCAGCAGCCCCCGGAATTCAGCGGTGGCCAAAAACATTCAGTACTTC. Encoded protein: CASSPRNSAVAKNIQYF.

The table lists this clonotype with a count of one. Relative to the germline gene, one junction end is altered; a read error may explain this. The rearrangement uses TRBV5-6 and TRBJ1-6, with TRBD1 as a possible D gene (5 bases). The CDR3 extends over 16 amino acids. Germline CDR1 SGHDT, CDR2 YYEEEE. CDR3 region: CAGSLEFSGTNSPLHF. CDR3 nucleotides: TGTGCCGGCAGCTTGGAATTCTCAGGGACTAATTCACCCCTCCACTTT.

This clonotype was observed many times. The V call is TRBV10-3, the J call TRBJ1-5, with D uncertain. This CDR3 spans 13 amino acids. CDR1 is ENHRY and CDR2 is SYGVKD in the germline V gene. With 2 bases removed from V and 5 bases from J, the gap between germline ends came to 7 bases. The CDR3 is CAISEESYQPQHF. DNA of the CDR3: TGTGCCATCAGTGAGGAGTCCTATCAGCCCCAGCATTTT.

The CDR3 region has the DNA TGCGCCAGCAGCCAAGACCCCCAGGGAGCGGGGGCTGGCTACGAGCAGTACTTC. Residues: CASSQDPQGAGAGYEQYF. The gene calls are TRBV4-1 and TRBJ2-7; 8 bases fit TRBD2. This CDR3 is 18 amino acids long. Germline V CDR1 and CDR2: MGHRA, YSYEKL. V gave up 0 bases and J gave up 3 bases; unmatched junction bases: 13.

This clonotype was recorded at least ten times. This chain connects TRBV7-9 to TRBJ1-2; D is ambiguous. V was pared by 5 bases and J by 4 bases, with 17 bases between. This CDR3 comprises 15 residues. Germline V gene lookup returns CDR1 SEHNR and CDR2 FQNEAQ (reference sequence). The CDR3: CASSPEDYWSYGYTF. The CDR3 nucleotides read TGTGCCAGCAGCCCCGAAGATTACTGGAGCTATGGCTACACCTTC.

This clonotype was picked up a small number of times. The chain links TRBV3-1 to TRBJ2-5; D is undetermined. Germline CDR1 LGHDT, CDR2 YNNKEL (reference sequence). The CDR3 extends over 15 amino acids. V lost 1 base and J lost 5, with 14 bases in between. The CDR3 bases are TGTGCCAGCAGCCAAGTTTGGAGTAGCTTGGAGACCCAGTACTTC. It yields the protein CASSQVWSSLETQYF.

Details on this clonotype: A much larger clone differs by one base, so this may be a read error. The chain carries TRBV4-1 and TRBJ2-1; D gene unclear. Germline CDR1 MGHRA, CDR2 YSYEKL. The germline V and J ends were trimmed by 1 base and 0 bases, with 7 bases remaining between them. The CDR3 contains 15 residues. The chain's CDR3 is CASSQGRNSYNEQFF. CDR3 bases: TGCGCCAGCAGCCAAGGGCGGAACTCCTACAATGAGCAGTTCTTC.

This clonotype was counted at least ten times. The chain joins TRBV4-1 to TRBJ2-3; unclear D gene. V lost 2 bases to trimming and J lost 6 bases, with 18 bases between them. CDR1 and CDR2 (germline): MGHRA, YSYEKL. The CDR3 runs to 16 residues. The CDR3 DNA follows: TGCGCCAGCAGCCAACTTCTGACGGGCTTCGCCGATACGCAGTATTTT. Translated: CASSQLLTGFADTQYF.

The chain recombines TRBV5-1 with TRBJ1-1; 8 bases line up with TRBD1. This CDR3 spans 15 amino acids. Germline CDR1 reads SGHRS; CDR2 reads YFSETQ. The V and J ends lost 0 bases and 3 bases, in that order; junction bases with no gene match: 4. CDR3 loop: CASSLGSGGYTEAFF. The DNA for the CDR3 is TGCGCCAGCAGCTTGGGATCAGGGGGCTACACTGAAGCTTTCTTT.

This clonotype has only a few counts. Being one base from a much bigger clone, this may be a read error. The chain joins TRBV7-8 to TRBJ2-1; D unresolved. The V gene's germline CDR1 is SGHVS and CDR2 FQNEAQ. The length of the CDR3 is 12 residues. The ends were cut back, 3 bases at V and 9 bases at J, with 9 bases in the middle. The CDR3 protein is CASSFVGVEQFF. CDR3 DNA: TGTGCCAGCAGCTTTGTTGGAGTTGAGCAGTTCTTC.

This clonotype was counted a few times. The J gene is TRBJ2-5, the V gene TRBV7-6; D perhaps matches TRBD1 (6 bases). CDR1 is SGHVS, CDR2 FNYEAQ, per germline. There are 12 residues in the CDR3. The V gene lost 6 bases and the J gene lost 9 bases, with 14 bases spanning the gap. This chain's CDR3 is CASRQGQTAQYF. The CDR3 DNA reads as TGTGCCAGCAGACAAGGACAGACGGCCCAGTACTTC.

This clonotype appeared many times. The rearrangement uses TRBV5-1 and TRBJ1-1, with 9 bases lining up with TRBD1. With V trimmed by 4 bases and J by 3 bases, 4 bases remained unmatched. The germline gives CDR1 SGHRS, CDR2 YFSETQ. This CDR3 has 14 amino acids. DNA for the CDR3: TGCGCCAGCAGCCTCCGGACAGGGGACACTGAAGCTTTCTTT. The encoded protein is CASSLRTGDTEAFF.

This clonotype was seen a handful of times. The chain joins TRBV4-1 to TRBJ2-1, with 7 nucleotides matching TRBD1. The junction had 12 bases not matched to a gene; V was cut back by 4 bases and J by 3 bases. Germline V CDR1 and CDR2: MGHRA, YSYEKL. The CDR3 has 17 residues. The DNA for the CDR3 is TGCGCCAGCAGCCCGACCCCCCGTGGACAGGTCTACAATGAGCAGTTCTTC. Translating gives CASSPTPRGQVYNEQFF.

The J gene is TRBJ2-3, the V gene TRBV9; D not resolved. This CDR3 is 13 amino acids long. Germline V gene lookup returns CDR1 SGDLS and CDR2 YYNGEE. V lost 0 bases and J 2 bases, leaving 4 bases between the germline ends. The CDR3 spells CASSVDSTDTQYF. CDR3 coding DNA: TGTGCCAGCAGCGTAGATTCCACAGATACGCAGTATTTT.

CDR3 in amino acids: CASSVGLESGGYTF. In DNA form, the CDR3 reads TGTGCCAGCAGCGTAGGCCTGGAAAGTGGGGGCTACACCTTC. This chain uses TRBV9 with TRBJ1-2; D gene uncertain. This CDR3 has 14 residues. Trimming removed 0 bases at V and 8 bases at J, with 14 bases between. The germline V gene encodes CDR1 SGDLS and CDR2 YYNGEE.